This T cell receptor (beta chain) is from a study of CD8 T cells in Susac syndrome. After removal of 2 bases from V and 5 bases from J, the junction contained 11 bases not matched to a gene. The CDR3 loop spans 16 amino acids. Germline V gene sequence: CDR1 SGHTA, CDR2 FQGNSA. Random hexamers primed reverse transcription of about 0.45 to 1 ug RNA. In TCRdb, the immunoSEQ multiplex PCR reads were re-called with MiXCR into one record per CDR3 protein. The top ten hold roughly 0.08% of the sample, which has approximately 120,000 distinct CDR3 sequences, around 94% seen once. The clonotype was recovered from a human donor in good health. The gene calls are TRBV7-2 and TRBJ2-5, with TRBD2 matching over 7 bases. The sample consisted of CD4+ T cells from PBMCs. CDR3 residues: CASSLKTSLRGETQYF. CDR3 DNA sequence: TGTGCCAGCAGCTTAAAGACTAGCCTAAGAGGGGAGACCCAGTACTTC.